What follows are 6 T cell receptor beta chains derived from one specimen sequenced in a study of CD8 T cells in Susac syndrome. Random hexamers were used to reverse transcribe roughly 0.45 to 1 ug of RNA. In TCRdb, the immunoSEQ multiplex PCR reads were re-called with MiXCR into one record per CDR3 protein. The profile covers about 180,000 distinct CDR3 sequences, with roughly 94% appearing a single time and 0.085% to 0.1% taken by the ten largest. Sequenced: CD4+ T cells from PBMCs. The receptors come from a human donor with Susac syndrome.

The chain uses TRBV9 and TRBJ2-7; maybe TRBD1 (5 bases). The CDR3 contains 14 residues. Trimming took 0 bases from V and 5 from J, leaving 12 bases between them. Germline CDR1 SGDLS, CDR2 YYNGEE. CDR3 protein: CASSVDPGSDEQYF. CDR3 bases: TGTGCCAGCAGCGTAGATCCAGGGTCAGACGAGCAGTACTTC.

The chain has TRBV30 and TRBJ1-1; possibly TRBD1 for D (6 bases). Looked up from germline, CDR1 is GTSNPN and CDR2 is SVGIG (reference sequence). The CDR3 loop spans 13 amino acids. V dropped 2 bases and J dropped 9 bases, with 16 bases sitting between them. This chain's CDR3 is CAWSLYGRGQAFF. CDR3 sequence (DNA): TGTGCCTGGAGTCTCTATGGCAGGGGCCAAGCTTTCTTT.

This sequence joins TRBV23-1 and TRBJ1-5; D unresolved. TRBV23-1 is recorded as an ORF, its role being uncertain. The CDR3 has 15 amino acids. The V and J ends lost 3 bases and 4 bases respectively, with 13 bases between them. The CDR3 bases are TGCGCCAGCAGTCACCCGGATGGCCCAAATCAGCCCCAGCATTTT. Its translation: CASSHPDGPNQPQHF.

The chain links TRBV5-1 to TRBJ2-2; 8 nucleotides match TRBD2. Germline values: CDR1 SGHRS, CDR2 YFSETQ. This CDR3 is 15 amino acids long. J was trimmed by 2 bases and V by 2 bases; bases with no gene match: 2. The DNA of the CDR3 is TGCGCCAGCAGCTTACTAGCGGACAACACCGGGGAGCTGTTTTTT. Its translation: CASSLLADNTGELFF.

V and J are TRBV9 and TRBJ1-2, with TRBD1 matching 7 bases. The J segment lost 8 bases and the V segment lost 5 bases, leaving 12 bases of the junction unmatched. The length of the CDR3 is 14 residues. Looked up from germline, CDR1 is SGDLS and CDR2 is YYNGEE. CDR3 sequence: CASSSRTGVGGYTF. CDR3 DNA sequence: TGTGCCAGCAGTTCCCGAACAGGGGTGGGAGGCTACACCTTC.

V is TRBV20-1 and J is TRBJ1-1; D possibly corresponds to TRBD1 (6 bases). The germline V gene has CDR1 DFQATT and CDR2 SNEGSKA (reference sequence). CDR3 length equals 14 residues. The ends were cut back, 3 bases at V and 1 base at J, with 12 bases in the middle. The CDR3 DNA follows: TGCAGTGCTAGGAGCGGACAGCCGAACACTGAAGCTTTCTTT. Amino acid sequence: CSARSGQPNTEAFF.